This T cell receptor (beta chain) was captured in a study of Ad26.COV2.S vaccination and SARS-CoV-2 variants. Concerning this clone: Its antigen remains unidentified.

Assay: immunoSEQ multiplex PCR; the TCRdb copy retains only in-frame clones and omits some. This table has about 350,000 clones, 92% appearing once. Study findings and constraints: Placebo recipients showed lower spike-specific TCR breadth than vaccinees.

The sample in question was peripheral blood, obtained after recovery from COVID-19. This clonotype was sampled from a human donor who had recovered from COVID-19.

The CDR3 coding sequence is TGTGCCAGCGAAGAAGCGAATGAGCAGTTCTTC. Encoded protein: CASEEANEQFF. The V call is TRBV2, the J call TRBJ2-1; unclear D gene. Germline assignment: CDR1 SNHLY and CDR2 FYNNEI. Trimming left V 8 bases short and J 7 bases short, with 9 bases between. This CDR3 contains 11 residues.